This T cell receptor (beta chain) is drawn from a study of blood T cell repertoires in COVID-19. Authors' data handling: Estimation of nucleated cell counts was performed using reference gene primer amplification. The protocol was immunoSEQ multiplex PCR, while the TCRdb copy is restricted to in-frame clones and leaves out a portion. The V and J calls and clone size are taken from that table; D and trimming were inferred from the DNA. Of approximately 140,000 clones listed, more than 80% are singletons. The germline V gene encodes CDR1 SGDLS and CDR2 YYNGEE. The V gene end was trimmed by 7 bases and the J gene end by 7 bases; junction bases not matched to a gene: 2. CDR3 length: 11 residues.

The sequenced material came from peripheral blood. This TCR derives from a man younger than 35 with COVID-19, enrolled during active disease. The rearrangement joins TRBV9 to TRBJ2-1, with 7 bases aligning to TRBD2. The CDR3 bases are TGTGCCAGCGGGGGAGGGAATGAGCAGTTCTTC. It codes for CASGGGNEQFF.